The clone carrying this T cell receptor (beta chain) was seen a few times. The antigen remains unidentified. The data originate from a study of blood T cells in healthy people across ages. The V gene's germline CDR1 is SGHTA and CDR2 FQGNSA. There are 16 residues in the CDR3. The V and J ends lost 1 base and 2 bases respectively, with 12 bases between them. Sample-barcoded 5' priming and a J-beta primer mix drove a second PCR of 7 to 11 cycles. In TCRdb, the 5' RACE reads were re-called with MiXCR into one record per CDR3 protein. The table includes 850,000 to 1,000,000 distinct CDR3 sequences, under 50% detected once. General study points: The recorded TCR beta diversity per million T cells decreased in a roughly linear manner with age.

The chain carries TRBV7-2 and TRBJ2-4; possible D gene TRBD1, 5 bases. The receptor was derived from a man aged 30-40 years in good health. The sequencing sample was made of blood. CDR3 bases: TGTGCCAGCAGCTTAGATGGGGCTTTAACCAAAAACATTCAGTACTTC. Amino acids: CASSLDGALTKNIQYF.